The T cell receptor (beta chain) under discussion was sequenced for a study of blood T cell repertoires in COVID-19. Here immunoSEQ multiplex PCR was the method, and the copy in TCRdb shows in-frame clones only, minus some. The sample comprises 200,000 to 300,000 clones, 85% to 90% of which are singletons, and approximately 1.4% rests with the top ten. Source material: peripheral blood. The sequence derives from a woman aged 40 to 49 who had recovered from COVID-19.

The CDR3 DNA reads TGTGCCAGCAGCTTAGCGGGGGGGACCCAGTACTTC. This sequence encodes CASSLAGGTQYF. This chain joins TRBV7-8 and TRBJ2-5, with a tentative D call TRBD2 (6 bases). The CDR3 is made up of 12 amino acids. Germline V gives CDR1 SGHVS, CDR2 FQNEAQ. V was pared by 0 bases and J by 7 bases, with 6 bases between. Full variable domain (remainder filled in from reference TRBV7-8 and TRBJ2-5): GAGVSQSPRYKVAKRGQDVALRCDPISGHVSLFWYQQALGQGPEFLTYFQNEAQLDKSGLPSDRFFAERPEGSVSTLKIQRTQQEDSAVYLCASSLAGGTQYFGPGTRLLVL.